These 17 T cell receptor beta chains came from one sample sequenced in a study of PD-1 blockade in classical Hodgkin lymphoma. Every patient was affected by relapse after autologous stem cell transplantation, while exposure to brentuximab vedotin was not uniform. Method: immunoSEQ multiplex PCR; TCRdb's copy keeps in-frame clones and lacks some. The sample yields approximately 150,000 clones, about 81% seen once. The source material was peripheral blood mononuclear cells (PBMCs), sampled before the second cycle of nivolumab. These receptors were obtained from a human donor with classical Hodgkin lymphoma.

The V gene is TRBV7-8, the J gene TRBJ2-1; TRBD1 is a possible D gene (6 bases). The germline gives CDR1 SGHVS, CDR2 FQNEAQ. With 4 bases removed from V and 0 bases from J, the gap between germline ends came to 13 bases. This CDR3 comprises 16 residues. In nucleotides, the CDR3 is TGTGCCAGCAGCTCCATGACAGGAAGCTCCTACAATGAGCAGTTCTTC. Translated: CASSSMTGSSYNEQFF.

As DNA, the CDR3 is TGTGCCAGCAGCAATATGGGGGCAGATACGCAGTATTTT. Amino acid sequence: CASSNMGADTQYF. V and J are TRBV6-5 and TRBJ2-3; D possibly matches TRBD1 or TRBD2 (5 bases each). CDR3 length equals 13 residues. Deletions cut 6 bases from V and 4 bases from J, with 11 bases between. Germline CDR1 and CDR2: MNHEY and SVGAGI.

The J gene is TRBJ2-1, the V gene TRBV7-8; D is uncertain. This CDR3 is built from 13 residues. The ends were cut back, 1 base at V and 7 bases at J, with 8 bases in the middle. CDR1 SGHVS and CDR2 FQNEAQ come from the germline V gene. CDR3 amino acids: CASSLGFKNEQFF. The CDR3 nucleotides read TGTGCCAGCAGCTTAGGTTTTAAGAATGAGCAGTTCTTC.

The V call is TRBV6-1, the J call TRBJ2-7; D is possibly TRBD1 (6 bases). The V and J ends lost 5 bases and 3 bases respectively, with 11 bases between them. The germline CDR1 and CDR2 sequences are MNHNS and SASEGT. The CDR3 length is 13 residues. This chain's CDR3 is CASSLGAYYEQYF. In nucleotides, the CDR3 is TGTGCCAGCAGTCTGGGGGCGTACTACGAGCAGTACTTC.

The V call is TRBV28, the J call TRBJ2-1; TRBD2 might be the D (6 bases). The V end was cut by 4 bases, the J end by 3 bases, with 19 bases between. The CDR3 sequence is 17 residues long. CDR1 and CDR2 from the germline V gene are MDHEN and SYDVKM. CDR3 coding DNA: TGTGCCAGCAGTTACGGGGCGGGACTTCGAAACTACAATGAGCAGTTCTTC. Its translation is CASSYGAGLRNYNEQFF.

The chain employs TRBV2 and TRBJ1-2, with D possibly TRBD1 on 5 matching bases. CDR3 length equals 13 residues. The germline V gene encodes CDR1 SNHLY and CDR2 FYNNEI. V was pared by 6 bases and J by 2 bases, with 10 bases between. The CDR3 here is CASSPGPNYGYTF. The CDR3 coding sequence is TGTGCCAGCAGCCCGGGACCAAACTATGGCTACACCTTC.

This clone was counted a few times. The V call is TRBV12-5, the J call TRBJ2-1; weak D call: TRBD1 (5 bases). The CDR3 length is 11 residues. Germline CDR1 is LGHNT and CDR2 is FRNRAP. The germline V and J ends were trimmed by 11 bases and 6 bases, with 11 bases remaining between them. DNA for the CDR3: TGTGCTGGGGCGGTCTCCAATGAGCAGTTCTTC. It encodes CAGAVSNEQFF. The full variable domain, rest sourced from reference TRBV12-5 and TRBJ2-1, is DARVTQTPRHKVTEMGQEVTMRCQPILGHNTVFWYRQTMMQGLELLAYFRNRAPLDDSGMPKDRFSAEMPDATLATLKIQPSEPRDSAVYFCAGAVSNEQFFGPGTRLTVL.

The CDR3 nucleotides are TGTGCCAGCAACCCAGTAGCGGGAGCGGGCGGGGAGCTGTTTTTT. This sequence encodes CASNPVAGAGGELFF. The V and J genes are TRBV6-6 and TRBJ2-2, with 9 nucleotides matching TRBD2. Trimming cost V 7 bases and J 7 bases; bases outside gene matches: 10. Germline loops: CDR1 MNHNY, CDR2 SVGAGI (reference sequence). CDR3 size: 15 residues.

The chain is built from TRBV6-5 and TRBJ1-2, with 7 positions matching TRBD1. The CDR3 extends over 15 amino acids. CDR1 is MNHEY and CDR2 is SVGAGI in the germline V gene. The V segment lost 7 bases and the J segment 8 bases; nucleotides outside the gene matches: 16. The chain's CDR3 is CASIRGDSVGWGYTF. The CDR3 DNA reads TGTGCCAGCATCCGGGGGGACAGCGTCGGGTGGGGCTACACCTTC.

The chain employs TRBV5-4 and TRBJ2-2, with unresolved D. Trimming removed 4 bases at V and 5 bases at J, with 9 bases between. This CDR3 is 13 amino acids long. Looked up from germline, CDR1 is SGHNT and CDR2 is YYREEE (reference sequence). The CDR3, as DNA: TGTGCCAGCAGCCCGTGGCTAACCGGGGAGCTGTTTTTT. This encodes CASSPWLTGELFF.

This sequence joins TRBV6-5 and TRBJ2-2, with D perhaps matching TRBD1 or TRBD2 (6 bases each). Germline values: CDR1 MNHEY, CDR2 SVGAGI. CDR3 length equals 16 residues. V lost 0 bases, J lost 6 bases, and 14 bases lay in between. CDR3 loop: CASSYSGAGRSGELFF. The DNA for the CDR3 is TGTGCCAGCAGTTACTCGGGGGCGGGACGGTCCGGGGAGCTGTTTTTT.

Comments on this clone: One end of the junction does not line up with germline, which may come from a read error. V and J are TRBV7-7 and TRBJ2-2; a possible D gene is TRBD2 (7 bases). Germline CDR1 and CDR2: SSHAT and FNYEAQ (reference sequence). The CDR3 sequence is 17 residues long. The CDR3 DNA reads TGTGCTAGCAGCCCCAGAGGGGGGGCTAGCCTCGCCGGGGAGCTGTTTTTT. Translation gives CASSPRGGASLAGELFF.

The V gene is TRBV19, the J gene TRBJ1-5; D is unresolved. Germline V gene lookup returns CDR1 LNHDA and CDR2 SQIVND (reference sequence). Trimming shortened V by 8 bases and J by 4 bases, and 15 bases separated the two germline ends. This CDR3 spans 14 amino acids. The CDR3 DNA follows: TGTGCCAGTTGGGTTGGTGGCTGGAATCAGCCCCAGCATTTT. As protein: CASWVGGWNQPQHF.

V is TRBV28 and J is TRBJ1-1, with D perhaps TRBD1 (5 bases). The germline V gene has CDR1 MDHEN and CDR2 SYDVKM. The CDR3 length is 11 residues. The germline V and J ends were trimmed by 8 bases and 4 bases, with 8 bases remaining between them. Here the CDR3 reads CASEGSTEAFF. The CDR3 DNA reads TGTGCCAGCGAGGGGAGCACTGAAGCTTTCTTT.

The chain recombines TRBV6-1 with TRBJ2-1, with D hard to call. CDR1 and CDR2 from the germline V gene are MNHNS and SASEGT. Trimming took off 6 bases at V and 6 bases at J, with 3 bases between the two ends. The CDR3 loop spans 10 amino acids. The CDR3 loop reads CASRGNEQFF. The CDR3, as DNA: TGTGCCAGCAGGGGCAATGAGCAGTTCTTC.

J is TRBJ2-3 and V is TRBV5-4; D unresolved. CDR1 is SGHNT and CDR2 is YYREEE in the germline V gene (reference sequence). Trimming took off 4 bases at V and 0 bases at J, with 12 bases between the two ends. The CDR3 has 15 residues. The CDR3 DNA reads TGTGCCAGCAGCGTTAGGTCGGACAGCACAGATACGCAGTATTTT. This translates into CASSVRSDSTDTQYF.

The chain recombines TRBV19 with TRBJ1-1; no definite D call. Germline values: CDR1 LNHDA, CDR2 SQIVND (reference sequence). Trimming took 3 bases from V and 1 from J, leaving 3 bases between them. This CDR3 has 12 amino acids. The CDR3 reads CASSIRNTEAFF. The DNA for the CDR3 is TGTGCCAGTAGTATTAGGAACACTGAAGCTTTCTTT.